This TCR beta chain was captured by sequencing in a study of metastatic and nonmetastatic thyroid tumors. For the study at large: Repertoires from blood and tumor or nodule tissue of malignant and benign thyroid patients were compared.

No patient had received any treatment before thyroid surgery. From the PCR reads, TCRdb re-called clones with MiXCR. The sample gives about 20,000 clones, 34% of which show up once; about 9% is in the top ten. Regarding this clone: The antigen is not known.

General study results and limits: In both blood and tumor samples, TCR beta diversity was reported significantly higher for malignant than benign nodules.

The V gene lost 5 bases and the J gene lost 6 bases, with 14 bases spanning the gap. The CDR3 runs 14 residues. Germline lookup yields CDR1 KGHSH and CDR2 LQKENI. This sequence was found in a male donor with papillary thyroid cancer or a benign thyroid nodule (not recorded which). Some clones in this sample may be carry-over from other donors' samples. This chain links TRBV18 with TRBJ2-1, with D possibly being TRBD1 (6 bases). The specimen sequenced was tumor tissue. This CDR3 is CASSTYQGSNEQFF. CDR3 DNA: TGTGCCAGCTCAACTTATCAGGGGTCCAATGAGCAGTTCTTC.